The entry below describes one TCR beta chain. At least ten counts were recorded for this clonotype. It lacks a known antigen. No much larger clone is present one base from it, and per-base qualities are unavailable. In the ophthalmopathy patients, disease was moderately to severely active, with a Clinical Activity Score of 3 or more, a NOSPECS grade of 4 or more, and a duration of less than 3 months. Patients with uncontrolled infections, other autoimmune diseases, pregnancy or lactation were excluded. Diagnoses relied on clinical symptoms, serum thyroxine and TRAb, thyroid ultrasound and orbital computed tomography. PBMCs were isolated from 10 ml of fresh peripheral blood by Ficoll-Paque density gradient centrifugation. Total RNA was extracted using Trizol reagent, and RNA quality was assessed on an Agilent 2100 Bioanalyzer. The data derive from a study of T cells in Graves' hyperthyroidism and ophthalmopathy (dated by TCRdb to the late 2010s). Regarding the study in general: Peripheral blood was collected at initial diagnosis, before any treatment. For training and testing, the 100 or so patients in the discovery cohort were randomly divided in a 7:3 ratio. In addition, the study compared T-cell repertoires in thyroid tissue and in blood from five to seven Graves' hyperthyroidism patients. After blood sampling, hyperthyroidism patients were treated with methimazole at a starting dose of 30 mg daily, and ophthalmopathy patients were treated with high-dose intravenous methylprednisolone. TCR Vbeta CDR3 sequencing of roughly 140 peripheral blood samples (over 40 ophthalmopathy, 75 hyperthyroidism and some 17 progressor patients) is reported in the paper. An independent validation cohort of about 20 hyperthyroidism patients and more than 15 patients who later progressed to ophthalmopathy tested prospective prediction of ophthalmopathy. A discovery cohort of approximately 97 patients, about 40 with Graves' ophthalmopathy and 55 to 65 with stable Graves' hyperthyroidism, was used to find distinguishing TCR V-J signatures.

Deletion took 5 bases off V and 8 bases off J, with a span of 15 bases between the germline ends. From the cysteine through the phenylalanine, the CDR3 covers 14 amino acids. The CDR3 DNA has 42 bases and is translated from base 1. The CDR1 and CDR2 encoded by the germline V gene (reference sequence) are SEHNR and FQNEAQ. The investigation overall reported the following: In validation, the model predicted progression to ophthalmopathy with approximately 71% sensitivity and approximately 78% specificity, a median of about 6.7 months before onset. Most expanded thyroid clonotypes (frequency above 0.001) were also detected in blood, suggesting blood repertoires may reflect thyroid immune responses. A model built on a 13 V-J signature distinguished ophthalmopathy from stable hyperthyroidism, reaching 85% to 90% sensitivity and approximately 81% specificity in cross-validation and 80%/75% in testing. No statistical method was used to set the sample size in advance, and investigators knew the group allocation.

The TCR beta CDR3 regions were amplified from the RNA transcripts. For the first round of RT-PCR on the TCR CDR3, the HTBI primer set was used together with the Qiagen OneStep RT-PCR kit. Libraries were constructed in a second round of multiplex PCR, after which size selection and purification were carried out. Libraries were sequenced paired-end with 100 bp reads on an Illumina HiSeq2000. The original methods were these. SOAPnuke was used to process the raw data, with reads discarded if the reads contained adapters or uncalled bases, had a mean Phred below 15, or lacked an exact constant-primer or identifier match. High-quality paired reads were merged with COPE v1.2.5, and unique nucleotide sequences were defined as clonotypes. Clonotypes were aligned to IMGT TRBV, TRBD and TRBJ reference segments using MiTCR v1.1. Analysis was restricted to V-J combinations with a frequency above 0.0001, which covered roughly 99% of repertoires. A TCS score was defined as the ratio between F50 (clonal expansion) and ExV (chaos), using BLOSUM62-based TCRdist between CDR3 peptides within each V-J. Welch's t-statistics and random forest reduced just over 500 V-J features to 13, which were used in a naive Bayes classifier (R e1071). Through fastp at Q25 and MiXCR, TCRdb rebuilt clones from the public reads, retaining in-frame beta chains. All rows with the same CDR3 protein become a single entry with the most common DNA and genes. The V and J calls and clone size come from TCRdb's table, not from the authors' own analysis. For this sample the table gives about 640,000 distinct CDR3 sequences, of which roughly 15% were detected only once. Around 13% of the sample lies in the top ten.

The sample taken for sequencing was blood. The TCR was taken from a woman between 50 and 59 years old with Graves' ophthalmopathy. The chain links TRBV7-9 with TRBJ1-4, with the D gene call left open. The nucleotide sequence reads TGTGCCAGCAGCCCAACCGGACTAGGGGAAAAACTGTTTTTT. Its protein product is CASSPTGLGEKLFF.